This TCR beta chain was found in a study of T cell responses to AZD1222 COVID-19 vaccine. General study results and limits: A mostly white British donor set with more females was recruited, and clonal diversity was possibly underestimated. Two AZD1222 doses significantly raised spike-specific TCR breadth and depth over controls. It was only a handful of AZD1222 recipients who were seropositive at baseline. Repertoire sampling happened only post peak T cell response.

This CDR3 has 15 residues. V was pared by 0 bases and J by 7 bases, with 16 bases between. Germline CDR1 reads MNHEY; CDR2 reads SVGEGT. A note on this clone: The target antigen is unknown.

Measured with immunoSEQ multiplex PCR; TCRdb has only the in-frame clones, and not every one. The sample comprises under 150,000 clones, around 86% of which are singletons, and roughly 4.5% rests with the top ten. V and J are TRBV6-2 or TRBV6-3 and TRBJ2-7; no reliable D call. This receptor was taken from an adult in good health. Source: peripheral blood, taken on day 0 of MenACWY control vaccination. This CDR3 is CASSYSTRGPLEQYF. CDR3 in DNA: TGTGCCAGCAGTTACTCGACCCGTGGACCGTTAGAGCAGTACTTC.